These T cell receptor beta chains were read from a single sample in a study of T cell responses to AZD1222 COVID-19 vaccine. Sequencing was performed with immunoSEQ multiplex PCR; in TCRdb, only in-frame clones are kept and a portion is missing. The sample has around 190,000 clones, about 90% seen once; the top ten hold roughly 10%. The sample consisted of peripheral blood, taken 28 days after the second AZD1222 dose. These receptors were taken from an adult who received the AZD1222 COVID-19 vaccine. Both conserved end residues are part of each CDR3. The D gene is left open where the match is weak.

d_call,v_call,cdr3_aa
-,TRBV7-8,CASSIAAGEHSNQPQHF
TRBD1,TRBV19,CASSNRGEPQHF
TRBD1,TRBV10-3,CAISEQVPGQLQETQYF
-,TRBV7-2,CASSPSRTVMNTEAFF
-,TRBV28,CASRPPGGGYGYTF
-,TRBV3-1/TRBV3-2,CASSQGRAGTYEQYF
-,TRBV2,CASSGGQGFFNEQFF
TRBD1,TRBV11-3,CASSSGTGGGNEQFF
-,TRBV4-3,CASSQGSGIGETQYF
-,TRBV5-1,CASSLTSRTNEQFF
TRBD1,TRBV15,CATSRDRGTNQPQHF
TRBD2,TRBV19,CASSGGDLFGEQFF
-,TRBV6-5,CATFPVGNYGYTF
-,TRBV28,CASSFTDTQYF
TRBD1,TRBV5-1,CASSLDGQVGLRDEQFF
-,TRBV18,CASSPLGLPNEKLFF
-,TRBV13,CASSPRTGIRGGAKGEQYF
-,TRBV27,CASSSISSYEQYF
-,TRBV2,CASSPGTPNTGELFF
-,TRBV3-1/TRBV3-2,CASSQDPNSPLHF
-,TRBV29-1,CSVESVNTGELFF
-,TRBV6-5,CASSFGGGGPNQPQHF
-,TRBV19,CASAGTVEGYEQYF
-,TRBV24-1,CATSDLYGGSSYNSPLHF
-,TRBV25-1,CASSRAPAGELFF
TRBD2,TRBV11-3,CASSLGLAQYF
-,TRBV19,CASSVTGMNTEAFF
-,TRBV6-5,CASSNPTGVETQYF
-,TRBV28,CASSFQGRGSGANVLTF
TRBD1,TRBV4-1,CASSQESIRDRGHSPLHF
TRBD2,TRBV7-6,CASSLARVAGLRDNEQFF
TRBD1,TRBV2,CASSDDRGWAEAFF
-,TRBV6-2/TRBV6-3,CASSPRGNGRWNEQYF
-,TRBV24-1,CATPGTHLVTRKAFF
TRBD2,TRBV4-1,CASTRTSQESYEQFF
TRBD2,TRBV27,CASSQRLAGQANEQFF
-,TRBV5-1,CASSPTGTPSYEQYF
-,TRBV30,CAWKVPGSSYEQYF